This T cell receptor (beta chain) emerged from a study of blood T cell repertoires in COVID-19. Study summary: The study drew acute and convalescent COVID-19 samples from the United States, Italy and Spain. T cells, B-cell-depleted T cells, or PBMCs provided the cDNA or gDNA that served as material.

In the authors' methods: For nucleated cells, counts were estimated from reference gene primer amplification. Here immunoSEQ multiplex PCR was the method, and the copy in TCRdb shows in-frame clones only, minus some. V, J and clone size are those of that table, while D and trimming were read from the DNA. The top ten hold more than 30% of the sample, which has approximately 58,000 clones, roughly four fifths seen once. CDR3 length: 12 amino acids. The germline V gene encodes CDR1 SGHDT and CDR2 YYEEEE. The junction had 2 bases not matched to a gene; V was cut back by 2 bases and J by 9 bases. This clone has only one observation. While infection was still active, Seattle patients were enrolled and then followed longitudinally.

The chain recombines TRBV5-6 with TRBJ1-1; 9 nucleotides match TRBD1. The clonotype was recovered from a man aged 55-75 years with COVID-19, enrolled during active disease. Sequencing input: peripheral blood. The CDR3 bases are TGTGCCAGCAGCTTTGGGACAGGGAAAGCTTTCTTT. This encodes CASSFGTGKAFF.